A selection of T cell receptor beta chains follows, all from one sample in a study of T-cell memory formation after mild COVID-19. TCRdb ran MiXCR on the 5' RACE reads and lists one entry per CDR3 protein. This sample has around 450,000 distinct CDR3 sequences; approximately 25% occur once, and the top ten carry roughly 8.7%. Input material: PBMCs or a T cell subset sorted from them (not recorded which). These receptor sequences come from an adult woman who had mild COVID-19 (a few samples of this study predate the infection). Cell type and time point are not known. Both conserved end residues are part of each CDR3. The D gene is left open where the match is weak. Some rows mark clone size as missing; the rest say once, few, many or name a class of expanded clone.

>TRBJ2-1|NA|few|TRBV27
TGTGCCAGCAGTCCGCGGACTTCTCTCGGGGGTGAGCAGTTCTTC
CASSPRTSLGGEQFF
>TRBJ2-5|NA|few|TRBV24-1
TGTGCCACCAGTGATCCCGGGGGACGGAAAAGCGCCGAGACCCAGTACTTC
CATSDPGGRKSAETQYF
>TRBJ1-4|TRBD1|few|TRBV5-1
TGCGCCAGCAGCTCGCTCCATTTAGACAGGGGGCGTGGAGAAAAACTGTTTTTT
CASSSLHLDRGRGEKLFF
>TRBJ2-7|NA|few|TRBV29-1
TGCAGCGTCCAAGCCTCCTACGAGCAGTACTTC
CSVQASYEQYF
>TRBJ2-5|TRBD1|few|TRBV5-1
TGCGCCAGCAACGAGGGGGCCGGAGAGACCCAGTACTTC
CASNEGAGETQYF
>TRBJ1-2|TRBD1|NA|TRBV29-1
TGCAGCGTCCCAGGGGGGAACTATGGCTACACCTTC
CSVPGGNYGYTF
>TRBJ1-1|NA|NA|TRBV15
TGTGCCACCAGCAGAGATATTTTGAACACTGAAGCTTTCTTT
CATSRDILNTEAFF
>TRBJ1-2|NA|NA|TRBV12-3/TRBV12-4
TGTGCCAGCAGTTTATTTGACCGGCGAGACGACTACACCTTC
CASSLFDRRDDYTF
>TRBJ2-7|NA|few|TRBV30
TGTGCCTGGAGTGTCAACCGGGAACTGGGGGAGCAGTACTTC
CAWSVNRELGEQYF
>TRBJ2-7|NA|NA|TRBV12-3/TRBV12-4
TGTGCCAGCAGTGGACACGGAAGCGGAGACTACGAGCAGTACTTC
CASSGHGSGDYEQYF
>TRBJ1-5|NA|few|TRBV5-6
TGTGCCAGCAGCACCGGGGCTGGCAATCAGCCCCAGCATTTT
CASSTGAGNQPQHF
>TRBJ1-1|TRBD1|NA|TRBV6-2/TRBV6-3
TGTGCCAGCGACACAGGGGGAAAGAGAGCTTTCTTT
CASDTGGKRAFF
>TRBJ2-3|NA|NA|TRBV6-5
TGTGCCAGCAGGCCTGGAGGGTTCAGCACAGATACGCAGTATTTT
CASRPGGFSTDTQYF
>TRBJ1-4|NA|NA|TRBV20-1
TGCAGTGCCAACAGAGCAACTAATGAAAAACTGTTTTTT
CSANRATNEKLFF
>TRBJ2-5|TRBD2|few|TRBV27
TGTGCCAGCAGGACACTAGCGGGGGACCAAGAGACCCAGTACTTC
CASRTLAGDQETQYF
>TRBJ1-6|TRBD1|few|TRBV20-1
TGCAGTGCTAGAGACGGGACAGGGGTGTACTCACCCCTCCACTTT
CSARDGTGVYSPLHF
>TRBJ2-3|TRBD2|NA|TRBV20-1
TGCAGTGCTAGATGGGCGGGAGGGCCGACTGATCTGGATACGCAGTATTTT
CSARWAGGPTDLDTQYF
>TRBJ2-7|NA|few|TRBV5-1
TGCGCCAGCAGATATTCCATGGGACCACTATCCTACGAGCAGTACTTC
CASRYSMGPLSYEQYF
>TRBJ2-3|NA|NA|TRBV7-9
TGTGCCAGCAGCAACATTAGGGGGTACACAGATACGCAGTATTTT
CASSNIRGYTDTQYF
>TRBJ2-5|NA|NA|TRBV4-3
TGCGCCAGCAGCCCCACGGGGGCGACCCAGTACTTC
CASSPTGATQYF
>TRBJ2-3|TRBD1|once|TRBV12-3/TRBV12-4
TGTGCCAGCAGTTTTGGGGGACAGGGGGCCGGTGATACGCAGTATTTT
CASSFGGQGAGDTQYF
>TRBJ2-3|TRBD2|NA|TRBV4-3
TGCGCCAGCAGCCAAGATTATGGGCTAGCGGGAGGAGTTGTGGGTGCAGATACGCAGTATTTT
CASSQDYGLAGGVVGADTQYF
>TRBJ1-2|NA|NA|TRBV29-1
TGCAGCGTTGCGGCGGCAGGGGAACCCTATGGCTACACCTTC
CSVAAAGEPYGYTF
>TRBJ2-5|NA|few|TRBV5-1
TGCGCCAGCAGCTTTGGGTCAAGAGAAGCCCAGTACTTC
CASSFGSREAQYF
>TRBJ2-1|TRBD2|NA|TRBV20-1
TGCAGTGCTAGACTCGGCGGGGGCTCCTACAATGAGCAGTTCTTC
CSARLGGGSYNEQFF
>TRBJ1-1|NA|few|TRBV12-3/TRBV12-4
TGTGCCAGCAGTTTACAGGCGTCGGGCACTGAAGCTTTCTTT
CASSLQASGTEAFF